This T cell receptor (beta chain) was retrieved from a study of graft-versus-host responses after intestinal transplantation. Worth noting for this clone: Its specificity is not known. This CDR3 is also generated by other DNA sequences in the sample.

TCRdb's copy holds only in-frame clones and misses some; the assay was immunoSEQ multiplex PCR. The table records 90,000 to 120,000 clones, roughly 87% of them present only once. Looked up from germline, CDR1 is SNHLY and CDR2 is FYNNEI. The CDR3 spans 13 residues. V was cut by 4 bases and J by 7 bases, with 14 bases left in between. The V gene is TRBV2, the J gene TRBJ2-7, with a tentative D call TRBD2 (5 bases). Sequences were derived from unstimulated CD4+ T cells sorted from spleen or lymph node cells, sampled before intestinal transplant. The receptor comes from a human donor who received an intestinal transplant. The CDR3 spells CASSVGVGYEQYF. CDR3 DNA: TGTGCCAGCAGTGTCGGGGTGGGGTATGAGCAGTACTTC.